The clone carrying this TCR beta chain was seen only a few times. Germline V lookup: CDR1 SGHKS, CDR2 YYEKEE (reference sequence). Trimming cost V 6 bases and J 5 bases, with 17 bases left between them. The CDR3 length is 14 residues. These data are taken from a study of blood T cell repertoires in COVID-19. Study context: T cells, B-cell-depleted T cells, or PBMCs provided the cDNA or gDNA that served as material.

This table comes from immunoSEQ multiplex PCR, and its TCRdb copy is limited to in-frame clones, with some not included. The table lists roughly 300,000 clones, over 80% of them singletons. This clonotype was sampled from a woman in her forties who had recovered from COVID-19. The sequenced sample consisted of peripheral blood. The chain recombines TRBV5-5 with TRBJ1-1; D gene ambiguous. The CDR3 nucleotides read TGTGCCAGCACCATTTTGGGGAGTGGAACTGAAGCTTTCTTT. Encoded protein: CASTILGSGTEAFF.